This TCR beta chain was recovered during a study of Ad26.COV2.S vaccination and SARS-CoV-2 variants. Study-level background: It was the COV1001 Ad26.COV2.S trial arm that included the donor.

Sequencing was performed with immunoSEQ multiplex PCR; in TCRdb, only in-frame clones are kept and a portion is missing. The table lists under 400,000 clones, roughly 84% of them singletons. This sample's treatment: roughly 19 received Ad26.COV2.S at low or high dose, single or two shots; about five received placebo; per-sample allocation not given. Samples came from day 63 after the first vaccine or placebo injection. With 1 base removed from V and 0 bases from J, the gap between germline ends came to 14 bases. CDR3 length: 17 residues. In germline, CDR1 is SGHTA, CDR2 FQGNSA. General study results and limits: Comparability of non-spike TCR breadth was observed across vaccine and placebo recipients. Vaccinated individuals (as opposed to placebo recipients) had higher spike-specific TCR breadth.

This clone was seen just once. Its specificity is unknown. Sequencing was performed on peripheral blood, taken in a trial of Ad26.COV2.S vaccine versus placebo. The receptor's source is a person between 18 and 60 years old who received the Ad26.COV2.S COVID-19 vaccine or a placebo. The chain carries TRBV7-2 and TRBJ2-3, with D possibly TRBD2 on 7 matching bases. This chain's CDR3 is CASSLEEGGASTDTQYF. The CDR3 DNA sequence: TGTGCCAGCAGCTTAGAAGAAGGGGGGGCAAGCACAGATACGCAGTATTTT.